These 14 T cell receptor beta chains share one sample of origin, sequenced in a study of Graves' ophthalmopathy and Graves' hyperthyroidism. Scientists amplified the TCR beta CDR3 regions from RNA transcripts. After a first-round RT-PCR with HTBI primers, a second-round multiplex PCR was run. One entry per CDR3 protein results from TCRdb running MiXCR on the multiplex PCR reads. The repertoire holds about 740,000 distinct CDR3 sequences, 40% seen once, with 44% in the top ten. What was sequenced was peripheral blood. The origin of the receptors is an adult man with Graves' ophthalmopathy.

This clonotype was recorded many times. This rearrangement joins TRBV29-1 to TRBJ1-2, with D unresolved. In germline, CDR1 is SQVTM, CDR2 ANQGSEA. This CDR3 spans 14 amino acids. V lost 6 bases to trimming and J lost 4 bases, with 18 bases between them. The CDR3 protein is CSVTDGRTPYGYTF. The DNA for the CDR3 is TGCAGCGTGACCGACGGACGTACGCCCTATGGCTACACCTTC.

This chain connects TRBV2 to TRBJ1-6; no definite D call. Germline V gives CDR1 SNHLY, CDR2 FYNNEI. V was shortened by 5 bases and J by 7 bases, with 9 bases between the two germline ends. The length of the CDR3 is 13 residues. The CDR3 coding sequence is TGTGCCAGCAGTTTATTGTCCAATTCACCCCTCCACTTT. This codes for CASSLLSNSPLHF.

About this clonotype itself: One junction end disagrees with the germline gene, perhaps due to a read error. The chain carries TRBV7-9 and TRBJ2-2; 9 nucleotides match TRBD2. The length of the CDR3 is 18 residues. From germline, CDR1 is SEHNR and CDR2 FQNEAQ (reference sequence). For the CDR3, the DNA is TGTGCCGGCAGCTTCGGGCTAGCGGGGAGAGCGAACACCGGGGAGCTGTTTTTT. It is translated as CAGSFGLAGRANTGELFF. The whole variable domain, filled in from reference TRBV7-9 and TRBJ2-2, reads DTGVSQNPRHKITKRGQNVTFRCDPISEHNRLYWYRQTLGQGPEFLTYFQNEAQLEKSRLLSDRFSAERPKGSFSTLEIQRTEQGDSAMYLCAGSFGLAGRANTGELFFGEGSRLTVL.

This clonotype was picked up many times. The chain couples TRBV10-3 to TRBJ1-4; D is unclear. Trimming left V 2 bases short and J 7 bases short, with 8 bases between. The CDR3 contains 13 residues. CDR1 ENHRY and CDR2 SYGVKD come from the germline V gene. The CDR3 DNA reads TGTGCCATCAGTGAGGGGGAACGTGAAAAACTGTTTTTT. It is translated as CAISEGEREKLFF.

On this clonotype: With a much larger clone just one base away, this may be a read error. This chain joins TRBV19 and TRBJ1-1; no clear D. The V gene's germline CDR1 is LNHDA and CDR2 SQIVND (reference sequence). This CDR3 has 13 residues. The V end lost 7 bases, the J end lost 0 bases, and 9 bases lay between the germline ends. The CDR3, as DNA: TGTGCCAGTATTGCTTCAATGAACACTGAAGCTTTCTTT. It codes for CASIASMNTEAFF.

The V and J genes are TRBV7-2 and TRBJ2-7; 9 bases align to TRBD2. Germline CDR1 is SGHTA and CDR2 is FQGNSA. CDR3 length equals 15 residues. Trimming at V came to 5 bases and at J to 6 bases, leaving 11 bases not matched to a gene. The CDR3 DNA follows: TGTGCCAGCAGCGTACTCGGGACTAGCTTTGCCGAGCAGTACTTC. Amino acid sequence: CASSVLGTSFAEQYF.

This clonotype was seen only a few times. The chain is built from TRBV7-2 and TRBJ2-7, with TRBD2 matching over 13 bases. This CDR3 is built from 16 residues. Germline V gives CDR1 SGHTA, CDR2 FQGNSA. V was pared by 3 bases and J by 6 bases, with 8 bases of the junction left unmatched. CDR3 in DNA: TGTGCCAGCAGCTTGGCGGGACTAGCGGGACTAAGCGAGCAGTACTTC. This translates into CASSLAGLAGLSEQYF. Looking up the rest from reference TRBV7-2 and TRBJ2-7 gives the full variable domain: GAGVSQSPSNKVTEKGKDVELRCDPISGHTALYWYRQSLGQGLEFLIYFQGNSAPDKSGLPSDRFSAERTGGSVSTLTIQRTQQEDSAVYLCASSLAGLAGLSEQYFGPGTRLTVT.

This chain joins TRBV2 and TRBJ1-4; tentatively, D is TRBD1 (5 bases). The V end lost 3 bases, the J end lost 8 bases, and 10 bases lay between the germline ends. CDR1 is SNHLY, CDR2 FYNNEI, per germline. This CDR3 is built from 13 residues. The DNA for the CDR3 is TGTGCCAGCAGTGATGGGGGTGGCGAAAAACTGTTTTTT. This encodes CASSDGGGEKLFF.

The table lists this clonotype with a count of one. The V gene is TRBV25-1, the J gene TRBJ2-2; D unclear. Trimming shortened V by 11 bases and J by 3 bases, and 10 bases separated the two germline ends. Germline V gene sequence: CDR1 MGHDK, CDR2 SYGVNS. The CDR3 covers 12 residues. CDR3 sequence reads: CACGFYTGELFF. The CDR3 region has the DNA TGTGCCTGCGGCTTCTACACCGGGGAGCTGTTTTTT.

The sample holds one count of this clonotype. The DNA of the CDR3 is TGCAGCGAGACAGGGACCTATGGCTACACCTTC. Translated, it gives CSETGTYGYTF. V gene TRBV29-1 combines with J gene TRBJ1-2; 7 bases match TRBD1. V trimming: 7 bases; J trimming: 4 bases; junction bases outside the gene matches: 3. Per germline, CDR1 SQVTM and CDR2 ANQGSEA. The CDR3 totals 11 residues.

This clonotype was detected many times. This chain uses TRBV10-2 with TRBJ1-2, with D unresolved. Trimming pared 0 bases from V and 4 bases from J, leaving 9 bases between. CDR1 and CDR2 (germline): WSHSY, SAAADI. The CDR3 covers 14 residues. CDR3 region: CASSESPRTYGYTF. The CDR3 DNA follows: TGCGCCAGCAGTGAGTCGCCCAGAACCTATGGCTACACCTTC.

With regard to this clonotype: At one of its ends the junction is not consistent with the germline gene, which may arise from a read error. The chain is built from TRBV2 and TRBJ2-7, with 11 bases that match TRBD1. From germline, CDR1 is SNHLY and CDR2 FYNNEI. The CDR3 length is 13 residues. CDR3 DNA sequence: TGTACCAGCAGCAAAGGGACAGGGGGCGAGCAGTACTTC. Protein: CTSSKGTGGEQYF.

The rearrangement links TRBV19 to TRBJ1-5; TRBD1 aligns across 9 bases. The CDR3 has 16 residues. Looked up from germline, CDR1 is LNHDA and CDR2 is SQIVND (reference sequence). The V gene end was trimmed by 7 bases and the J gene end by 1 base; junction bases not matched to a gene: 8. CDR3 sequence (DNA): TGTGCCAGTAAGAACAGGGGGCGGTCAAGCAATCAGCCCCAGCATTTT. It encodes CASKNRGRSSNQPQHF.

In the case of this clonotype: The junction shows a germline mismatch at one end, possibly a read error. The chain uses TRBV10-3 and TRBJ2-7; no reliable D call. Germline CDR1 and CDR2: ENHRY and SYGVKD. The CDR3 sequence is 12 residues long. CDR3 region: CASSYTRNEQYF. CDR3 sequence (DNA): TGTGCCAGCAGTTACACCCGAAACGAGCAGTACTTC.